Sequencing of this T cell receptor beta chain was carried out in a study of lymphopenia after photon versus proton radiotherapy. Points from the study as a whole: Oligoclonal CD8+ Temra expansion after nadir drove photon patients' diversity drop. Survival link was tested only in deceased patients; proton benefit remains a possibility. Under photons, naive T cells and diversity fell while effector/memory populations rose. In patients who died, overall survival fell as post-nadir TCR diversity dropped more.

Looked up from germline, CDR1 is MGHRA and CDR2 is YSYEKL. This CDR3 is 17 amino acids long. With V trimmed by 5 bases and J by 5 bases, 13 bases remained unmatched. The data were produced by immunoSEQ multiplex PCR, yet TCRdb's version contains in-frame clones alone and is incomplete. The sample lists roughly 30,000 clones; 94% were seen once. Regarding this clone: What it binds is unknown.

The TCR sequence derives from a woman aged 50 to 60 with cholangiocarcinoma. This sample comprised peripheral blood, obtained from a patient treated with photon-based radiotherapy. This chain links TRBV4-1 with TRBJ2-5; 11 nucleotides match TRBD2. The DNA of the CDR3 is TGCGCCAGCAGCTACAAAAGTCTAGCGGGGGGAGGGGAGACCCAGTACTTC. This sequence encodes CASSYKSLAGGGETQYF.